Sequencing of this T cell receptor (beta chain) was carried out in a study of identical twins. Study outcomes and limitations: Out-of-frame sharing of TCR alpha in monozygotic twins was underestimated by models. Cord blood beta clonotypes present at high abundance carried fewer insertions; no such pattern appeared in memory repertoires. Analyses based on zero insertions could be partly confounded by invariant MAIT and iNKT cells.

A universal primer site was created by template switching, with the cDNA bearing unique molecular identifiers. Via MiXCR, TCRdb re-called the 5' RACE reads, giving one row per CDR3 protein. The sample lists 250,000 or so distinct CDR3 sequences; roughly 13% were seen once. The CDR3 covers 15 residues. This clonotype was recorded once. Its antigen remains unidentified. Separately, the same data were catalogued under a study of yellow fever vaccine responses in identical twins.

This TCR was recovered from a woman aged 18-30 years in good health. This chain uses TRBV12-2 with TRBJ1-1; TRBD1 was called by the table and not checked on the DNA. TRBV12-2 is a pseudogene segment. Material: memory (CD45RO+) T cells sorted from blood. The CDR3 spells CASRSVTRTGPEAFF. CDR3 bases: TGTGCAAGTCGCTCAGTGACCCGGACAGGGCCTGAAGCTTTCTTT.